The next 21 T cell receptor beta chains were all read from a single sample in a study of CD8+ T cells in alopecia areata. Once RNA had been extracted, it was reverse transcribed into cDNA to act as the sequencing template. Measured with immunoSEQ multiplex PCR; TCRdb has only the in-frame clones, and not every one. This table holds over 150,000 clones, more than 50% found once. The sequenced material came from CD8+ T cells sorted from blood. The receptors derive from a human donor in good health.

V gene TRBV7-9 combines with J gene TRBJ2-7; TRBD1 aligns across 9 bases. This CDR3 is 12 amino acids long. CDR1 is SEHNR and CDR2 is FQNEAQ in the germline V gene (reference sequence). Trimming took 4 bases from V and 7 from J; bases not matched to a gene: 2. The CDR3 DNA is TGTGCCAGCAGCTACAGGGGGCTTGAGCAGTACTTC. Its translation: CASSYRGLEQYF. Looking up the rest from reference TRBV7-9 and TRBJ2-7 gives the full variable domain: DTGVSQNPRHKITKRGQNVTFRCDPISEHNRLYWYRQTLGQGPEFLTYFQNEAQLEKSRLLSDRFSAERPKGSFSTLEIQRTEQGDSAMYLCASSYRGLEQYFGPGTRLTVT.

This chain connects TRBV2 to TRBJ2-7, with 8 bases that match TRBD1. The germline V gene has CDR1 SNHLY and CDR2 FYNNEI. V trimming: 1 base; J trimming: 2 bases; junction bases outside the gene matches: 1. This CDR3 has 14 residues. The DNA of the CDR3 is TGTGCCAGCAGTGAAGGGACAGGGACCTACGAGCAGTACTTC. It encodes CASSEGTGTYEQYF. The whole variable domain, remainder taken from reference TRBV2 and TRBJ2-7, is EPEVTQTPSHQVTQMGQEVILRCVPISNHLYFYWYRQILGQKVEFLVSFYNNEISEKSEIFDDQFSVERPDGSNFTLKIRSTKLEDSAMYFCASSEGTGTYEQYFGPGTRLTVT.

The V and J genes are TRBV19 and TRBJ1-2, with a weak D call TRBD1 (6 bases). There are 12 residues in the CDR3. Germline V gene sequence: CDR1 LNHDA, CDR2 SQIVND (reference sequence). The V and J ends lost 7 bases and 10 bases respectively, with 16 bases between them. The CDR3 coding sequence is TGTGCCAGTATCAAGGCAGGGGAGGCCTACACCTTC. As protein: CASIKAGEAYTF.

This chain links TRBV5-4 with TRBJ2-7; 8 positions agree with TRBD2. The CDR3 covers 14 residues. V gave up 5 bases and J gave up 5 bases; unmatched junction bases: 9. Per germline, CDR1 SGHNT and CDR2 YYREEE (reference sequence). The CDR3 DNA reads as TGTGCCAGCAGTCGAGCCCCGGGAGGGGACGAGCAGTACTTC. It translates to CASSRAPGGDEQYF.

This clone occurred once. The chain couples TRBV5-1 to TRBJ1-1, with D perhaps TRBD1 (5 bases). Germline V gene lookup returns CDR1 SGHRS and CDR2 YFSETQ. The ends were cut back, 2 bases at V and 1 base at J, with 15 bases in the middle. The CDR3 consists of 16 residues. CDR3 in DNA: TGCGCCAGCAGCTTCTATTTCAGGGAGAAGAACACTGAAGCTTTCTTT. It translates to CASSFYFREKNTEAFF.

This chain uses TRBV5-4 with TRBJ2-2, with 8 positions matching TRBD2. J was trimmed by 1 base and V by 0 bases; bases with no gene match: 2. The CDR3 length is 16 residues. CDR1 is SGHNT, CDR2 YYREEE, per germline (reference sequence). The DNA for the CDR3 is TGTGCCAGCAGCTTGGGAAGCGGGGGGAACACCGGGGAGCTGTTTTTT. Protein product: CASSLGSGGNTGELFF.

This chain connects TRBV29-1 to TRBJ1-2; D gene ambiguous. Trimming took off 4 bases at V and 8 bases at J, with 17 bases between the two ends. CDR3 length: 13 amino acids. Germline V gene sequence: CDR1 SQVTM, CDR2 ANQGSEA. The CDR3 here is CSVALGPDLGYTF. The DNA of the CDR3 is TGCAGCGTTGCCCTTGGACCTGACCTCGGCTACACCTTC. The entire variable domain, with the rest obtained from reference TRBV29-1 and TRBJ1-2, is as follows: SAVISQKPSRDICQRGTSLTIQCQVDSQVTMMFWYRQQPGQSLTLIATANQGSEATYESGFVIDKFPISRPNLTFSTLTVSNMSPEDSSIYLCSVALGPDLGYTFGSGTRLTVV.

This clone was seen a handful of times. The chain couples TRBV4-1 to TRBJ1-6; TRBD1 agrees at 7 bases. Germline trimming cut 2 bases from V and 7 bases from J; bases unmatched to any gene: 5. Germline V gives CDR1 MGHRA, CDR2 YSYEKL. The CDR3 sequence is 15 residues long. CDR3 loop: CASSQTGTENSPLHF. CDR3 bases: TGCGCCAGCAGCCAAACCGGGACAGAGAATTCACCCCTCCACTTT.

The chain has TRBV30 and TRBJ2-3; 8 bases are a match to TRBD2. The CDR3 covers 20 residues. After removal of 0 bases from V and 4 bases from J, the junction contained 21 bases not matched to a gene. In germline, CDR1 is GTSNPN, CDR2 SVGIG (reference sequence). CDR3 nucleotides: TGTGCCTGGAGTGTCCTCCATCGACAACGGGAGGGTCGGAGTCCAGATACGCAGTATTTT. It yields the protein CAWSVLHRQREGRSPDTQYF.

This clone has more than one count but fewer than ten. The chain uses TRBV29-1 and TRBJ2-5; D gene ambiguous. Trimming removed 7 bases at V and 2 bases at J, with 14 bases between. Per the germline V gene, CDR1 is SQVTM and CDR2 is ANQGSEA. This CDR3 is 13 amino acids long. The CDR3 sequence: CSAPATQQETQYF. CDR3 in DNA: TGCAGCGCGCCAGCAACTCAACAAGAGACCCAGTACTTC.

This clone was counted ten times or more. The chain has TRBV7-9 and TRBJ1-1; D not certain. Trimming took off 6 bases at V and 4 bases at J, with 9 bases between the two ends. The CDR3 is 12 residues long. In germline, CDR1 is SEHNR, CDR2 FQNEAQ (reference sequence). CDR3 in amino acids: CASRWGGTEAFF. CDR3 DNA: TGTGCCAGCAGGTGGGGTGGCACTGAAGCTTTCTTT.

This clone was seen a handful of times. This rearrangement joins TRBV6-5 to TRBJ1-5; D unresolved. The V gene lost 7 bases and the J gene lost 5 bases, with 12 bases spanning the gap. The CDR3 spans 13 residues. Germline V gene sequence: CDR1 MNHEY, CDR2 SVGAGI. This CDR3 reads CASNQEADQPQHF. The CDR3 bases are TGTGCCAGCAACCAGGAGGCGGATCAGCCCCAGCATTTT.

The J gene is TRBJ2-3, the V gene TRBV29-1; perhaps D is TRBD1 or TRBD2 (5 bases each). The CDR3 runs to 13 residues. V dropped 3 bases and J dropped 4 bases, with 11 bases sitting between them. Germline lookup yields CDR1 SQVTM and CDR2 ANQGSEA. The DNA for the CDR3 is TGCAGCGTTGAGACCCCGGGGCCAGATACGCAGTATTTT. Translated: CSVETPGPDTQYF.

V gene TRBV18 combines with J gene TRBJ2-7; D unclear. This CDR3 spans 11 amino acids. CDR1 and CDR2 from the germline V gene are KGHSH and LQKENI. The V end was cut by 6 bases, the J end by 7 bases, with 10 bases between. The CDR3 region has the DNA TGTGCCAGCTCCCCCGGGTTGGAGCAGTACTTC. This encodes CASSPGLEQYF. Full variable domain (rest looked up from reference TRBV18 and TRBJ2-7): NAGVMQNPRHLVRRRGQEARLRCSPMKGHSHVYWYRQLPEEGLKFMVYLQKENIIDESGMPKERFSAEFPKEGPSILRIQQVVRGDSAAYFCASSPGLEQYFGPGTRLTVT.

The CDR3 reads CASSPNDRVVGYTF. The DNA for the CDR3 is TGTGCCAGCAGCCCCAACGACAGGGTAGTTGGCTACACCTTC. The chain is built from TRBV7-9 and TRBJ1-2; 7 bases align to TRBD1. Germline V gene data show CDR1 as SEHNR and CDR2 as FQNEAQ (reference sequence). V shed 5 bases, J shed 7 bases, and the junction held 10 bases outside the gene matches. This CDR3 spans 14 amino acids.

This clone was observed a few times. The rearrangement uses TRBV2 and TRBJ2-6; TRBD1 matches 7 bases. The V gene end was trimmed by 6 bases and the J gene end by 2 bases; junction bases not matched to a gene: 10. This CDR3 contains 17 residues. Looked up from germline, CDR1 is SNHLY and CDR2 is FYNNEI. CDR3 DNA: TGTGCCAGCAGGCTCCTCGGACAGGCTACTGGGGCCAACGTCCTGACTTTC. Residues: CASRLLGQATGANVLTF. The full variable domain, with the rest looked up from reference TRBV2 and TRBJ2-6, is EPEVTQTPSHQVTQMGQEVILRCVPISNHLYFYWYRQILGQKVEFLVSFYNNEISEKSEIFDDQFSVERPDGSNFTLKIRSTKLEDSAMYFCASRLLGQATGANVLTFGAGSRLTVL.

DNA of the CDR3: TGTGCCACCAGTCCGATCGGAGGCACTGAAGCTTTCTTT. Residues: CATSPIGGTEAFF. This rearrangement joins TRBV15 to TRBJ1-1; unclear D gene. From germline, CDR1 is LNHNV and CDR2 YYDKDF (reference sequence). This CDR3 has 13 amino acids. The germline V and J ends were trimmed by 6 bases and 4 bases, with 12 bases remaining between them. Supplemented by reference TRBV15 and TRBJ1-1, the full variable domain reads DAMVIQNPRYQVTQFGKPVTLSCSQTLNHNVMYWYQQKSSQAPKLLFHYYDKDFNNEADTPDNFQSRRPNTSFCFLDIRSPGLGDTAMYLCATSPIGGTEAFFGQGTRLTVV.

The rearrangement joins TRBV13 to TRBJ2-7; 7 positions agree with TRBD2. Germline V gives CDR1 PRHDT, CDR2 FYEKMQ (reference sequence). With 4 bases clipped from V and 3 bases from J, the junction kept 6 bases outside the gene matches. The CDR3 contains 14 residues. DNA of the CDR3: TGTGCCAGCAGCTCGGTGCTAGCGGTCTACGAGCAGTACTTC. Its protein product is CASSSVLAVYEQYF.

The chain uses TRBV11-2 and TRBJ2-1; D may be TRBD2 (5 bases). The CDR3 runs 15 residues. CDR1 and CDR2 from the germline V gene are SGHAT and FQNNGV. Trimming removed 5 bases at V and 9 bases at J, with 20 bases between. CDR3 sequence: CASSPRPEVSGEQFF. The CDR3, as DNA: TGTGCCAGCAGCCCCAGGCCAGAGGTGAGCGGTGAGCAGTTCTTC. Using reference TRBV11-2 and TRBJ2-1 for the parts outside the CDR3, the full variable domain is EAGVAQSPRYKIIEKRQSVAFWCNPISGHATLYWYQQILGQGPKLLIQFQNNGVVDDSQLPKDRFSAERLKGVDSTLKIQPAKLEDSAVYLCASSPRPEVSGEQFFGPGTRLTVL.

The chain couples TRBV7-9 to TRBJ1-2, with a tentative D call TRBD1 (6 bases). Trimming cost V 5 bases and J 2 bases, with 15 bases left between them. Germline-derived CDR1 and CDR2 are SEHNR and FQNEAQ (reference sequence). The CDR3 is 15 residues long. The CDR3 protein is CASSPVGAGNYGYTF. In DNA, the CDR3 is TGTGCCAGCAGCCCGGTGGGGGCAGGCAACTATGGCTACACCTTC.

V gene TRBV2 combines with J gene TRBJ2-1; 9 bases line up with TRBD1. Germline CDR1 is SNHLY and CDR2 is FYNNEI. Losses at the gene ends were 5 bases for V and 8 bases for J; bases not matched to a gene: 10. The CDR3 is made up of 15 amino acids. This CDR3 reads CASSRPGQGFDEQFF. The DNA of the CDR3 is TGTGCCAGCAGTCGTCCGGGACAGGGATTCGATGAGCAGTTCTTC.